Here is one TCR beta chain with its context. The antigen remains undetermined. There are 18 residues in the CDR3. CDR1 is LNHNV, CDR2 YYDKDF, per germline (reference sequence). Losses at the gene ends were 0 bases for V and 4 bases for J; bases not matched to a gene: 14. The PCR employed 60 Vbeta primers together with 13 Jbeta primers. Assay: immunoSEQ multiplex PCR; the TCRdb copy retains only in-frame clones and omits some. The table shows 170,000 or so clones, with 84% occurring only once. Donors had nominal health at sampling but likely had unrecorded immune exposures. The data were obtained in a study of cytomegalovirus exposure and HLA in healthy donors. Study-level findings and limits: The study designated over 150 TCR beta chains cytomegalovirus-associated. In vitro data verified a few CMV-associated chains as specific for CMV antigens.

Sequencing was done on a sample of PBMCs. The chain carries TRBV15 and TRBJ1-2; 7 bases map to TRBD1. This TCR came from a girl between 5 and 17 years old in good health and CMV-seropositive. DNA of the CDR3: TGTGCCACCAGCAGAGATCCGAGTGACCGGGACAGAAGCTATGGCTACACCTTC. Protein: CATSRDPSDRDRSYGYTF.